This T cell receptor (beta chain) appears in the sequencing data of a study of radiation and T cells in renal cell carcinoma. Overall study context: Nephrectomy followed 15 Gy stereotactic body radiation by 4 weeks.

Documented time point: baseline pretreatment blood. Treatment reported: 15 Gy SBRT to primary tumor, nephrectomy 4 weeks later. Radiation-treated patients gave blood at baseline, week 2 and week 4. The CDR3 totals 14 residues. Trimming left V 1 base short and J 8 bases short, with 12 bases between. The germline CDR1 and CDR2 sequences are SGHNT and YYREEE (reference sequence). Study-wide points: In blood, top tumor clones expanded by 2 weeks, shrinking by 4.

Notes on this clone: Its antigen is not identified.

Data came from immunoSEQ multiplex PCR; TCRdb stores just in-frame clones and leaves some out. The profile shows more than 140,000 clones, less than 85% of them singletons. The starting material was blood, obtained from a patient whose treatment included radiotherapy and nephrectomy. This clonotype was sampled from a woman aged 45 to 65 with renal cell carcinoma. The chain carries TRBV5-4 and TRBJ1-4, with D uncertain. Here the CDR3 DNA reads TGTGCCAGCAGCTTGAAGCAGCCCGAAGAAAAACTGTTTTTT. Amino acid sequence: CASSLKQPEEKLFF.